The rows below give T cell receptor beta chains drawn from one sample of a study of blood T cells in healthy people across ages. TCRdb used MiXCR to reprocess the 5' RACE reads, holding one entry per CDR3 protein. The table records approximately 700,000 distinct CDR3 sequences, about 30% of them present only once. The sequenced material came from blood. The receptor source for this set is a woman of 80 years or more in good health. Both conserved end residues are part of each CDR3. A D gene is named only where the DNA matches it firmly. Size tells how often a clone was seen (once, few, many) or the class of an expanded clone, and some rows leave it out.

V gene: TRBV7-9; J gene: TRBJ2-5; D gene: NA; clone size: many; CDR3 DNA: TGTGCCAGCAGTCAGGTCTCGGAGACCCAGTACTTC; CDR3 protein: CASSQVSETQYF
V gene: TRBV18; J gene: TRBJ1-4; D gene: NA; clone size: few; CDR3 DNA: TGTGCCAGCTCACCGTTCCTTGAGACGAATGAAAAACTGTTTTTT; CDR3 protein: CASSPFLETNEKLFF
V gene: TRBV30; J gene: TRBJ2-3; D gene: NA; clone size: few; CDR3 DNA: TGTGCCTGGGGAAGGAGCACAGATACGCAGTATTTT; CDR3 protein: CAWGRSTDTQYF
V gene: TRBV4-1; J gene: TRBJ2-1; D gene: NA; clone size: once; CDR3 DNA: TGCGCCAGCAGCCCCGGAGACAGGCTTGAGCAGTTCTTC; CDR3 protein: CASSPGDRLEQFF
V gene: TRBV27; J gene: TRBJ2-7; D gene: TRBD1; clone size: many; CDR3 DNA: TGTGCCAGCAGTGACAGGGGGCCCCACGAGCAGTACTTC; CDR3 protein: CASSDRGPHEQYF
V gene: TRBV7-2; J gene: TRBJ2-4; D gene: TRBD2; clone size: many; CDR3 DNA: TGTGCCAGCAGCTTAGAGTCTAGCGGGGGGGGCGAGTACTTC; CDR3 protein: CASSLESSGGGEYF
V gene: TRBV7-8; J gene: TRBJ2-6; D gene: TRBD1; clone size: many; CDR3 DNA: TGTGCCAGCAGCGCATACAGGGGGTCTGGGGCCAACGTCCTGACTTTC; CDR3 protein: CASSAYRGSGANVLTF
V gene: TRBV4-2; J gene: TRBJ1-2; D gene: NA; clone size: NA; CDR3 DNA: TGTGCCAGCAGCCAAGAGACAACAGCAGCAGAGATCTATGGCTACACCTTC; CDR3 protein: CASSQETTAAEIYGYTF
V gene: TRBV6-5; J gene: TRBJ2-7; D gene: TRBD2; clone size: NA; CDR3 DNA: TGTGCCAGCGGTAGCGGGAGTAGGCAGCAGTACTTC; CDR3 protein: CASGSGSRQQYF
V gene: TRBV7-2; J gene: TRBJ2-5; D gene: TRBD2; clone size: NA; CDR3 DNA: TGTGCCAGCAGCTTAATGACTAGCGGAGGGGAGCAGTACTTC; CDR3 protein: CASSLMTSGGEQYF
V gene: TRBV30; J gene: TRBJ2-7; D gene: NA; clone size: few; CDR3 DNA: TGTGCCTGGAGTGACCCCCCACAGAGAACCGAGCAGTACTTC; CDR3 protein: CAWSDPPQRTEQYF
V gene: TRBV7-2; J gene: TRBJ1-1; D gene: NA; clone size: few; CDR3 DNA: TGTGCCAGCAGCTTGGGGCAGCGACGATACACTGAAGCTTTCTTT; CDR3 protein: CASSLGQRRYTEAFF
V gene: TRBV5-8; J gene: TRBJ2-5; D gene: TRBD2; clone size: NA; CDR3 DNA: TGTGCCAGCAGCCCTTTGCGACTAGCGGGGGGACAAGAGACCCAGTACTTC; CDR3 protein: CASSPLRLAGGQETQYF
V gene: TRBV7-2; J gene: TRBJ1-2; D gene: NA; clone size: NA; CDR3 DNA: TGTGCCAGCAGCCGTGACAGGACCCCTTCATATGGCTACACCTTC; CDR3 protein: CASSRDRTPSYGYTF
V gene: TRBV4-3; J gene: TRBJ1-1; D gene: NA; clone size: NA; CDR3 DNA: TGCGCCAGCAGCCAAGATCCCCAGAACACTGAAGCTTTCTTT; CDR3 protein: CASSQDPQNTEAFF
V gene: TRBV4-3; J gene: TRBJ2-1; D gene: NA; clone size: many; CDR3 DNA: TGCGCCAGCAGCCAAAGTCACCGCCGCTCCTACAATGAGCAGTTCTTC; CDR3 protein: CASSQSHRRSYNEQFF
V gene: TRBV5-1; J gene: TRBJ2-6; D gene: NA; clone size: NA; CDR3 DNA: TGCGCCAGCAGCTTAGACAGGCTCAGCTCTGGGGCCAACGTCCTGACTTTC; CDR3 protein: CASSLDRLSSGANVLTF
V gene: TRBV12-3/TRBV12-4; J gene: TRBJ2-3; D gene: NA; clone size: many; CDR3 DNA: TGTGCCAGCAGTTTCCCCCCACTGGATACGCAGTATTTT; CDR3 protein: CASSFPPLDTQYF
V gene: TRBV4-2; J gene: TRBJ2-3; D gene: TRBD2; clone size: many; CDR3 DNA: TGTGCCAGCAGCCAAGATAGCGGGAGCCAAGGGGCAGATACGCAGTATTTT; CDR3 protein: CASSQDSGSQGADTQYF
V gene: TRBV10-3; J gene: TRBJ2-1; D gene: TRBD1; clone size: many; CDR3 DNA: TGTGCCATCAAGAGGGACAGGGAGAGTGGGGAGCAGTTCTTC; CDR3 protein: CAIKRDRESGEQFF
V gene: TRBV21-1; J gene: TRBJ2-3; D gene: NA; clone size: NA; CDR3 DNA: TGTGCCAGCGAATCGGGCCTCTGGAACTTGGATACGCAGTATTTT; CDR3 protein: CASESGLWNLDTQYF
V gene: TRBV20-1; J gene: TRBJ1-5; D gene: NA; clone size: many; CDR3 DNA: TGCAGTGCTAGATTGAGCGGGGGCCCCAATCAGCCCCAGCATTTT; CDR3 protein: CSARLSGGPNQPQHF